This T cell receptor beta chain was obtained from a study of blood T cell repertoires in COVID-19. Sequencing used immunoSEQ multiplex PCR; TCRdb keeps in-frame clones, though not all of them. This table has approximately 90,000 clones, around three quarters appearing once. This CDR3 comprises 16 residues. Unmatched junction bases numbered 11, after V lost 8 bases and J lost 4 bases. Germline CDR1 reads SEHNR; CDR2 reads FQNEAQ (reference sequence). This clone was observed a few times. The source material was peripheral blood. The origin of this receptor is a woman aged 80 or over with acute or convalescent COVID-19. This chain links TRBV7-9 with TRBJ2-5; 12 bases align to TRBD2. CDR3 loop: CASVLASGRAGETQYF. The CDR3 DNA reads TGTGCCAGCGTCCTCGCTAGCGGGAGGGCCGGAGAGACCCAGTACTTC.